The 25 T cell receptor beta chains reported below all come from one sample, sequenced in a study of T cell repertoires in cytomegalovirus infection. TCRdb recomputed calls from the reads with MiXCR, one row per CDR3 protein. The sample has fewer than 550,000 distinct CDR3 sequences; 26% are singletons. The sequencing sample was made of PBMCs. These receptor sequences come from a human donor in good health (CMV status not recorded). Some clones in this sample may be carry-over from other donors' samples.

The rearrangement links TRBV7-2 to TRBJ2-3; 9 nucleotides align to TRBD2. The CDR3 extends over 15 amino acids. CDR1 SGHTA and CDR2 FQGNSA come from the germline V gene. The ends lost 3 bases at V and 4 bases at J; junction bases unmatched: 5. CDR3 sequence reads: CASSFSGSRADTQYF. DNA for the CDR3: TGTGCCAGCAGCTTTAGCGGGAGTCGGGCAGATACGCAGTATTTT.

This clonotype was recorded many times. This chain joins TRBV7-2 and TRBJ2-5; TRBD2 agrees at 9 bases. The CDR3 length is 17 residues. V lost 0 bases to trimming and J lost 2 bases; unmatched junction nucleotides: 7. Germline V CDR1 and CDR2: SGHTA, FQGNSA. CDR3 in DNA: TGTGCCAGCAGCTTAGCACTATCTAGCGGGGTTCAAGAGACCCAGTACTTC. Translating gives CASSLALSSGVQETQYF. Full variable domain (outside the CDR3, taken from reference TRBV7-2 and TRBJ2-5): GAGVSQSPSNKVTEKGKDVELRCDPISGHTALYWYRQSLGQGLEFLIYFQGNSAPDKSGLPSDRFSAERTGGSVSTLTIQRTQQEDSAVYLCASSLALSSGVQETQYFGPGTRLLVL.

The V call is TRBV11-2, the J call TRBJ1-1; perhaps TRBD1 as D (5 bases). The V gene lost 5 bases and the J gene lost 2 bases, with 33 bases spanning the gap. The germline CDR1 and CDR2 sequences are SGHAT and FQNNGV. The CDR3 has 21 amino acids. Here the CDR3 DNA reads TGTGCCAGCAGCCGGCTGAGGGTCCCAGGGAGACAAAGAAAAATAAACACTGAAGCTTTCTTT. Its translation is CASSRLRVPGRQRKINTEAFF. The variable domain in full, with the rest retrieved from reference TRBV11-2 and TRBJ1-1, is EAGVAQSPRYKIIEKRQSVAFWCNPISGHATLYWYQQILGQGPKLLIQFQNNGVVDDSQLPKDRFSAERLKGVDSTLKIQPAKLEDSAVYLCASSRLRVPGRQRKINTEAFFGQGTRLTVV.

The chain employs TRBV5-6 and TRBJ1-1; 11 bases line up with TRBD1. This CDR3 is built from 17 residues. From germline, CDR1 is SGHDT and CDR2 YYEEEE. V dropped 4 bases and J dropped 0; count of bases not matched to a gene: 8. CDR3 loop: CASSLRTGGEVNTEAFF. The CDR3 nucleotides are TGTGCCAGCAGCCTAAGGACAGGGGGCGAAGTGAACACTGAAGCTTTCTTT. Looking up the rest from reference TRBV5-6 and TRBJ1-1 gives the full variable domain: DAGVTQSPTHLIKTRGQQVTLRCSPKSGHDTVSWYQQALGQGPQFIFQYYEEEERQRGNFPDRFSGHQFPNYSSELNVNALLLGDSALYLCASSLRTGGEVNTEAFFGQGTRLTVV.

The J gene is TRBJ2-1, the V gene TRBV5-1, with D unclear. The V end lost 0 bases, the J end lost 8 bases, and 18 bases lay between the germline ends. Germline CDR1 is SGHRS and CDR2 is YFSETQ. There are 16 residues in the CDR3. The CDR3 DNA is TGCGCCAGCAGCTTGGTTAAGGCAAGAGAAGGCCATGAGCAGTTCTTC. Protein: CASSLVKAREGHEQFF.

This chain connects TRBV5-1 to TRBJ1-1, with 11 bases matching TRBD1. The CDR3 extends over 17 amino acids. J gave up 5 bases and V 0 bases, and 9 bases lay outside the gene matches. From germline, CDR1 is SGHRS and CDR2 YFSETQ. CDR3 loop: CASSLDGQGAKGTEAFF. The CDR3 DNA reads as TGCGCCAGCAGCTTGGACGGACAGGGGGCTAAGGGGACTGAAGCTTTCTTT.

The V gene is TRBV5-1, the J gene TRBJ1-2, with D hard to call. The germline V gene encodes CDR1 SGHRS and CDR2 YFSETQ. V was pared by 4 bases and J by 8 bases, with 12 bases between. The CDR3 loop spans 12 amino acids. CDR3 region: CASSAGPLGYTF. The CDR3 nucleotides read TGCGCCAGCAGCGCCGGGCCCCTAGGCTACACCTTC.

The chain uses TRBV7-6 and TRBJ1-1; D gene uncertain. V dropped 5 bases and J dropped 1 base, with 11 bases sitting between them. The germline CDR1 and CDR2 sequences are SGHVS and FNYEAQ. This CDR3 is 14 amino acids long. The CDR3 region is CASSAAARNTEAFF. The CDR3 bases are TGTGCCAGCAGCGCGGCGGCCCGGAACACTGAAGCTTTCTTT.

This clonotype was seen more than once but under ten times. The genes are TRBV27 and TRBJ2-5, with 10 bases that match TRBD2. Germline V gene data show CDR1 as MNHEY and CDR2 as SMNVEV (reference sequence). The CDR3 has 15 residues. V lost 3 bases to trimming and J lost 3 bases; unmatched junction nucleotides: 4. The CDR3 sequence: CASSFWTSGKETQYF. Here the CDR3 DNA reads TGTGCCAGCAGTTTTTGGACTAGCGGAAAAGAGACCCAGTACTTC.

This clonotype has ten or more counts. V is TRBV11-2 and J is TRBJ1-1; D is unclear. The CDR3 runs 13 residues. Germline CDR1 is SGHAT and CDR2 is FQNNGV. The V end lost 0 bases, the J end lost 4 bases, and 6 bases lay between the germline ends. The CDR3 coding sequence is TGTGCCAGCAGCTTAGATGTTGCCACTGAAGCTTTCTTT. Translated: CASSLDVATEAFF.

J is TRBJ2-4 and V is TRBV28; 7 bases align to TRBD2. After removal of 1 base from V and 0 bases from J, the junction contained 3 bases not matched to a gene. The CDR3 totals 16 residues. The germline V gene encodes CDR1 MDHEN and CDR2 SYDVKM. CDR3 sequence (DNA): TGTGCCAGCAGTTTATATCGGGGGGAAGCCAAAAACATTCAGTACTTC. Translation: CASSLYRGEAKNIQYF.

This clonotype was picked up many times. The chain links TRBV7-2 to TRBJ2-1; 11 positions agree with TRBD2. The J segment lost 6 bases and the V segment lost 1 base, leaving 5 bases of the junction unmatched. Germline values: CDR1 SGHTA, CDR2 FQGNSA. The CDR3 covers 16 residues. This CDR3 reads CASSLVGTSGSNEQFF. The CDR3 DNA sequence: TGTGCCAGCAGCTTAGTCGGGACTAGCGGTTCCAATGAGCAGTTCTTC. Combining the CDR3 with reference TRBV7-2 and TRBJ2-1 gives the whole variable domain GAGVSQSPSNKVTEKGKDVELRCDPISGHTALYWYRQSLGQGLEFLIYFQGNSAPDKSGLPSDRFSAERTGGSVSTLTIQRTQQEDSAVYLCASSLVGTSGSNEQFFGPGTRLTVL.

This clonotype was counted a single time. The chain carries TRBV19 and TRBJ2-4, with D perhaps matching TRBD2 (7 bases). The V gene's germline CDR1 is LNHDA and CDR2 SQIVND (reference sequence). There are 18 residues in the CDR3. V was cut by 5 bases and J by 6 bases, with 26 bases left in between. The CDR3 reads CASSSRGPGGRFSNIQYF. The CDR3 DNA sequence: TGTGCCAGTAGTTCCCGGGGGCCGGGAGGACGTTTCTCAAACATTCAGTACTTC.

Here the CDR3 DNA reads TGTGCCAGCATTACGCGGGCGAACACCGGGGAGCTGTTTTTT. Residues: CASITRANTGELFF. The chain couples TRBV12-3 or TRBV12-4 to TRBJ2-2, with D tentatively TRBD2 (5 bases). V gave up 7 bases and J gave up 0 bases, with 9 bases separating them. This CDR3 has 14 amino acids.

This clonotype was observed a handful of times. The chain has TRBV5-4 and TRBJ1-6; 7 nucleotides line up with TRBD1. The CDR3 sequence is 14 residues long. J gave up 6 bases and V 9 bases, and 9 bases lay outside the gene matches. The V gene's germline CDR1 is SGHNT and CDR2 YYREEE (reference sequence). In nucleotides, the CDR3 is TGTGCCACCCAACGGGGACAGTCTAATTCACCCCTCCACTTT. As protein: CATQRGQSNSPLHF.

There are many counts of this clonotype. This chain connects TRBV7-2 to TRBJ2-5, with 8 nucleotides matching TRBD2. Per germline, CDR1 SGHTA and CDR2 FQGNSA. The junction had 3 bases not matched to a gene; V was cut back by 3 bases and J by 0 bases. The CDR3 runs to 15 residues. Here the CDR3 DNA reads TGTGCCAGCAGCTTCGTAGCGGGGAACCAAGAGACCCAGTACTTC. It specifies CASSFVAGNQETQYF.

The V gene is TRBV6-2 or TRBV6-3, the J gene TRBJ2-1; 9 bases agree with TRBD2. The germline V gene encodes CDR1 MNHEY and CDR2 SVGEGT. The junction had 10 bases not matched to a gene; V was cut back by 6 bases and J by 7 bases. The CDR3 contains 15 residues. In nucleotides, the CDR3 is TGTGCCAGCAGGCGGGGGGGACCAGGGATAAATGAGCAGTTCTTC. Translated: CASRRGGPGINEQFF.

V usage is TRBV7-9 and J usage is TRBJ2-7; weak D call: TRBD1 (6 bases). Germline V gives CDR1 SEHNR, CDR2 FQNEAQ (reference sequence). The CDR3 loop spans 15 amino acids. The ends were cut back, 1 base at V and 5 bases at J, with 15 bases in the middle. The CDR3 nucleotides read TGTGCCAGCAGCTTAGGGGACAATGAGGGGAACGAGCAGTACGTC. It specifies CASSLGDNEGNEQYV.

This chain connects TRBV6-2 or TRBV6-3 to TRBJ1-5, with D unresolved. Germline loops: CDR1 MNHEY, CDR2 SVGEGT. The V end lost 5 bases, the J end lost 6 bases, and 11 bases lay between the germline ends. The CDR3 covers 13 residues. The CDR3 here is CASSLTGSQPQHF. CDR3 nucleotides: TGTGCCAGCAGTCTAACCGGGAGTCAGCCCCAGCATTTT.

The table lists this clonotype with many counts. This sequence joins TRBV7-2 and TRBJ2-6; 9 bases map to TRBD2. This CDR3 contains 20 residues. CDR1 is SGHTA, CDR2 FQGNSA, per germline. V lost 4 bases to trimming and J lost 0 bases; unmatched junction nucleotides: 13. The CDR3 DNA follows: TGTGCCAGCAGCTCCTGGACTAGCGTTAACTCATTCTCTGGGGCCAACGTCCTGACTTTC. This codes for CASSSWTSVNSFSGANVLTF. The full variable domain, with the rest looked up from reference TRBV7-2 and TRBJ2-6, is GAGVSQSPSNKVTEKGKDVELRCDPISGHTALYWYRQSLGQGLEFLIYFQGNSAPDKSGLPSDRFSAERTGGSVSTLTIQRTQQEDSAVYLCASSSWTSVNSFSGANVLTFGAGSRLTVL.

About this clonotype: A much bigger clone sits one base away, suggesting this may be a read error. The CDR3 nucleotides read TGTGCCAGCAGCTCGGGACTAGCGAAAGAGCAGCACTTC. As protein: CASSSGLAKEQHF. The chain combines TRBV7-2 with TRBJ2-7, with 10 bases identical to TRBD2. The CDR3 is 13 amino acids. The germline V gene has CDR1 SGHTA and CDR2 FQGNSA.

This chain links TRBV24-1 with TRBJ2-7; the match to TRBD2 covers 12 bases. CDR1 KGHDR and CDR2 SFDVKD come from the germline V gene. With V trimmed by 7 bases and J by 2 bases, 11 bases remained unmatched. The CDR3 is 17 residues long. CDR3 sequence: CATSGGLAGFLTYEQYV. The CDR3 nucleotides read TGTGCCACCAGCGGGGGACTAGCGGGTTTTTTAACCTACGAGCAGTACGTC.

In this sample, this clonotype turned up a few times. The rearrangement joins TRBV7-2 to TRBJ2-7; 8 positions match TRBD2. Looked up from germline, CDR1 is SGHTA and CDR2 is FQGNSA. This CDR3 comprises 15 residues. The V segment lost 4 bases and the J segment 2 bases; nucleotides outside the gene matches: 7. CDR3 in amino acids: CASSWGAGETYEQYV. The CDR3 nucleotides are TGTGCCAGCAGCTGGGGAGCGGGAGAGACCTACGAGCAGTACGTC.

This clonotype came up a few times. The V call is TRBV6-2 or TRBV6-3, the J call TRBJ1-6; D is ambiguous. CDR1 and CDR2 (germline): MNHEY, SVGEGT. Trimming took 6 bases from V and 4 from J, leaving 10 bases between them. The CDR3 extends over 14 amino acids. The CDR3 protein is CASSGRTYNSPLHF. The CDR3, as DNA: TGTGCCAGCAGCGGACGGACTTATAATTCACCCCTCCACTTT.

The chain uses TRBV6-6 and TRBJ2-7; possibly TRBD2 for D (6 bases). CDR1 MNHNY and CDR2 SVGAGI come from the germline V gene (reference sequence). V was shortened by 5 bases and J by 3 bases, with 11 bases between the two germline ends. This CDR3 is 13 amino acids long. The CDR3: CASSGDSNYEQYV. CDR3 DNA sequence: TGTGCCAGCAGTGGGGACTCAAACTACGAGCAGTACGTC.